The sequence of this T cell receptor (beta chain) was determined in a study of response to subunit inactivated influenza vaccine. Findings and caveats of the study: Few additional T cells are recruited per seasonal influenza vaccination, authors suggested.

Looked up from germline, CDR1 is SGHDN and CDR2 is FVKESK. The CDR3 is 14 amino acids. Between the trimmed V and J ends, which lost 0 bases and 6 bases, there was a span of 11 bases. This clonotype turned up a few times. Antigen: not known. Using its own MiXCR run on the RT-PCR reads, TCRdb lists one record per CDR3 protein. The sample records fewer than 250,000 distinct CDR3 sequences, approximately 15% being singletons. The source of this sequence is a man aged 45-65 years who received an inactivated influenza vaccine. Material: CD8+ T cells sorted from PBMCs, obtained about 5 days after vaccination. The chain has TRBV14 and TRBJ1-1; the D is unclear. The CDR3 spells CASSQDGLWPEAFF. CDR3 in DNA: TGTGCCAGCAGCCAAGACGGTCTTTGGCCTGAAGCTTTCTTT.